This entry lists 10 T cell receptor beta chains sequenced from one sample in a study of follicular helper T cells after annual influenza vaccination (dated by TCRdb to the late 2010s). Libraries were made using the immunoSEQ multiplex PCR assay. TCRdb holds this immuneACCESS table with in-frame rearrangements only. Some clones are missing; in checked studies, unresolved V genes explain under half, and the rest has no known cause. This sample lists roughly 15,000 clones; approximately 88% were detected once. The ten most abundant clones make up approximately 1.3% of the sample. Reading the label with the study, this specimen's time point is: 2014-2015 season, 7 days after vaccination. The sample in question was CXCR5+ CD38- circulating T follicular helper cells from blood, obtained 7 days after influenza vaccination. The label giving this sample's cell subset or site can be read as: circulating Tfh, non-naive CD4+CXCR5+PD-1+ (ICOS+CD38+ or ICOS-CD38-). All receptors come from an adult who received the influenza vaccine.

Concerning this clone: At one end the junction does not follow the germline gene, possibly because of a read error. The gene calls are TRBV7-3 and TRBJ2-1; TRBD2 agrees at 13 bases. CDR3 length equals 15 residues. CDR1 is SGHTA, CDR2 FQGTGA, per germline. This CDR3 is CASSLTSGGANEQFF. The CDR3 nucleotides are TGTGCCAGCAGCCTAACTAGCGGGGGGGCCAATGAGCAGTTCTTC.

CDR3 DNA: TGTGCCAGCTCACCTACAGCACTAGCCAAAAACATTCAGTACTTC. Translating gives CASSPTALAKNIQYF. The rearrangement links TRBV18 to TRBJ2-4; D remains ambiguous. Germline V CDR1 and CDR2: KGHSH, LQKENI. V was pared by 3 bases and J by 0 bases, with 9 bases between. The CDR3 runs to 15 residues.

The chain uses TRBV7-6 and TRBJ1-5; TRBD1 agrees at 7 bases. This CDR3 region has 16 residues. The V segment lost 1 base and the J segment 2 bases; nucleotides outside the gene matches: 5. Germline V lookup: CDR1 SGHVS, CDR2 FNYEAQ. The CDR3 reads CASSLGDSQRNQPQHF. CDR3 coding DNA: TGTGCCAGCAGCTTAGGGGACAGCCAGCGCAATCAGCCCCAGCATTTT.

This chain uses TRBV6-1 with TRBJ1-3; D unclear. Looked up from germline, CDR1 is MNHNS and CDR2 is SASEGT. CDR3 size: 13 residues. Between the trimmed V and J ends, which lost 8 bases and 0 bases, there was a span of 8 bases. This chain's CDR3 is CASAENSGNTIYF. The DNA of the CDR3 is TGTGCCAGCGCCGAGAACTCTGGAAACACCATATATTTT.

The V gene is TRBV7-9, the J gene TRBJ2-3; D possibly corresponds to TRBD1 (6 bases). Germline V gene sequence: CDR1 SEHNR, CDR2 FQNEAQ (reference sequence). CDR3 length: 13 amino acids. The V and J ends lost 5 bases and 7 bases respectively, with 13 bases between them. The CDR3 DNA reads TGTGCCAGCAGCCTCAGCAGGGGTAATACGCAGTATTTT. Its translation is CASSLSRGNTQYF.

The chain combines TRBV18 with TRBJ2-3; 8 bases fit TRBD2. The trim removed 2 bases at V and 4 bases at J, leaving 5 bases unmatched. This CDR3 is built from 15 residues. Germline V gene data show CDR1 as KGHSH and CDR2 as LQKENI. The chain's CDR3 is CASSPSGSGPDTQYF. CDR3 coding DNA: TGTGCCAGCTCACCAAGCGGGAGCGGCCCAGATACGCAGTATTTT.

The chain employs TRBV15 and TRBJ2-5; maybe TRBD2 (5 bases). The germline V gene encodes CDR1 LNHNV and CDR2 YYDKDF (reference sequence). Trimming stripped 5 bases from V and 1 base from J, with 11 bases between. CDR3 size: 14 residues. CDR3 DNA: TGTGCCACCAGCCCAAGGGAGATCCAAGAGACCCAGTACTTC. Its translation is CATSPREIQETQYF.

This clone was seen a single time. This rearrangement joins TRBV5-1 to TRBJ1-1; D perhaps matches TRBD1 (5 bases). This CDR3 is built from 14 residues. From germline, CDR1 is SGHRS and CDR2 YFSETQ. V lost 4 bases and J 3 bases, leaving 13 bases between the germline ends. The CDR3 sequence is CASSTSPTDTEAFF. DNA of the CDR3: TGCGCCAGCAGCACTTCCCCGACAGACACTGAAGCTTTCTTT. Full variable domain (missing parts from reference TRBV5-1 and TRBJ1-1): KAGVTQTPRYLIKTRGQQVTLSCSPISGHRSVSWYQQTPGQGLQFLFEYFSETQRNKGNFPGRFSGRQFSNSRSEMNVSTLELGDSALYLCASSTSPTDTEAFFGQGTRLTVV.

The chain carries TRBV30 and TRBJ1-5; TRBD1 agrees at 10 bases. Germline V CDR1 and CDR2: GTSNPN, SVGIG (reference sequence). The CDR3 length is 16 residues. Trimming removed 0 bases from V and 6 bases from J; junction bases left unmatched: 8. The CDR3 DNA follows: TGTGCCTGGAGTGTACCGGGACAGGGGTACGGTCAGCCCCAGCATTTT. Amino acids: CAWSVPGQGYGQPQHF.

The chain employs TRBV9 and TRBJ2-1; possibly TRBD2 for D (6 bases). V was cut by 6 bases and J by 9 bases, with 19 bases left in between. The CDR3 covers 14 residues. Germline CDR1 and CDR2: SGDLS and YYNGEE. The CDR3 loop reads CASMGSSPGSEQFF. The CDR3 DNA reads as TGTGCCAGCATGGGGTCTAGCCCCGGGAGTGAGCAGTTCTTC. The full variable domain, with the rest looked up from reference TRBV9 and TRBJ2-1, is DSGVTQTPKHLITATGQRVTLRCSPRSGDLSVYWYQQSLDQGLQFLIQYYNGEERAKGNILERFSAQQFPDLHSELNLSSLELGDSALYFCASMGSSPGSEQFFGPGTRLTVL.